These 21 T cell receptor beta chains originate from one sample sequenced in a study of T cells in Graves' hyperthyroidism and ophthalmopathy. Amplified regions were TCR beta CDR3 sequences from RNA transcripts. The TCR CDR3 was amplified in a first-round RT-PCR using the HTBI primer set. A single record per CDR3 protein comes from TCRdb applying MiXCR to the multiplex PCR reads. The data show roughly 720,000 distinct CDR3 sequences, roughly 17% seen once. Sequencing input: blood. Receptors originate from a man aged 50-59 years with Graves' hyperthyroidism.

The chain has TRBV10-3 and TRBJ2-7; the D is unclear. The CDR3 totals 13 residues. Trimming pared 1 base from V and 7 bases from J, leaving 11 bases between. CDR1 is ENHRY, CDR2 SYGVKD, per germline. Here the CDR3 reads CAISEYYPPEQYF. The CDR3 coding sequence is TGTGCCATCAGTGAGTACTACCCTCCGGAGCAGTACTTC.

The table lists this clonotype with a few counts. This rearrangement joins TRBV5-1 to TRBJ2-1; D gene ambiguous. V lost 0 bases, J lost 6 bases, and 13 bases lay in between. The CDR3 is 15 amino acids. Germline values: CDR1 SGHRS, CDR2 YFSETQ. The CDR3 DNA follows: TGCGCCAGCAGCTTGGATAAGCGTGTAGGCAATGAGCAGTTCTTC. Amino acids: CASSLDKRVGNEQFF.

This clonotype was picked up many times. The V call is TRBV27, the J call TRBJ2-5, with a tentative D call TRBD2 (5 bases). Germline V lookup: CDR1 MNHEY, CDR2 SMNVEV (reference sequence). The CDR3 totals 13 residues. V lost 2 bases and J lost 5, with 9 bases in between. CDR3 amino acids: CASSLSGGETQYF. The CDR3 DNA reads as TGTGCCAGCAGTTTAAGCGGTGGTGAGACCCAGTACTTC.

This clonotype was recorded many times. V usage is TRBV6-1 and J usage is TRBJ2-7; 8 nucleotides match TRBD1. The junction had 5 bases not matched to a gene; V was cut back by 4 bases and J by 0 bases. This CDR3 comprises 15 residues. The germline V gene encodes CDR1 MNHNS and CDR2 SASEGT. CDR3 region: CASSVTGTGSYEQYF. CDR3 DNA: TGTGCCAGCAGTGTTACCGGGACAGGCTCCTACGAGCAGTACTTC.

The chain combines TRBV19 with TRBJ1-5; D is unresolved. The CDR3 has 10 residues. V lost 9 bases, J lost 13 bases, and 13 bases lay in between. Germline V gene lookup returns CDR1 LNHDA and CDR2 SQIVND (reference sequence). CDR3 bases: TGTGCCAGGACCTCTTTTTCGCAGCATTTT. It encodes CARTSFSQHF. Full variable domain (missing parts from reference TRBV19 and TRBJ1-5): DGGITQSPKYLFRKEGQNVTLSCEQNLNHDAMYWYRQDPGQGLRLIYYSQIVNDFQKGDIAEGYSVSREKKESFPLTVTSAQKNPTAFYLCARTSFSQHFGDGTRLSIL.

The gene calls are TRBV7-2 and TRBJ1-1; D is ambiguous. CDR1 is SGHTA and CDR2 is FQGNSA in the germline V gene. The CDR3 has 14 amino acids. Trimming shortened V by 4 bases and J by 1 base, and 10 bases separated the two germline ends. For the CDR3, the DNA is TGTGCCAGCAGCTCCCACTATGGGAACACTGAAGCTTTCTTT. Translated, it gives CASSSHYGNTEAFF.

This clonotype was seen repeatedly, ten times or more. This chain joins TRBV2 and TRBJ2-7, with 11 bases fitting TRBD2. Per the germline V gene, CDR1 is SNHLY and CDR2 is FYNNEI. Trimming cost V 2 bases and J 1 base; bases outside gene matches: 7. This CDR3 is built from 17 residues. The CDR3 sequence: CASSEPGLADPSYEQYF. The CDR3 DNA follows: TGTGCCAGCAGTGAACCGGGACTAGCGGATCCTTCCTACGAGCAGTACTTC.

This clonotype was counted a few times. CDR3 amino acids: CASSSPERGITGELFF. The CDR3 DNA sequence: TGCGCCAGCAGCTCACCCGAGAGGGGGATCACCGGGGAGCTGTTTTTT. This chain joins TRBV5-1 and TRBJ2-2; TRBD1 might be the D (6 bases). V was trimmed by 3 bases and J by 4 bases, leaving 16 bases between them. In germline, CDR1 is SGHRS, CDR2 YFSETQ. The CDR3 runs 16 residues.

This clonotype was counted many times. V and J are TRBV12-3 or TRBV12-4 and TRBJ1-4; perhaps TRBD1 as D (5 bases). The length of the CDR3 is 15 residues. V was pared by 0 bases and J by 7 bases, with 12 bases between. CDR3 coding DNA: TGTGCCAGCAGTTTAGCCGGGGGGGGGGGTGAAAAACTGTTTTTT. It codes for CASSLAGGGGEKLFF.

The table lists this clonotype with a few counts. The chain carries TRBV19 and TRBJ1-5; 7 bases line up with TRBD1. V shed 4 bases and J 3 bases; nucleotides not matched to a gene: 9. Germline CDR1 LNHDA, CDR2 SQIVND (reference sequence). The CDR3 consists of 16 residues. CDR3 region: CASSTWTGRNNQPQHF. The CDR3 nucleotides are TGTGCCAGTAGTACGTGGACAGGCCGAAACAATCAGCCCCAGCATTTT. The whole variable domain, remainder taken from reference TRBV19 and TRBJ1-5, is DGGITQSPKYLFRKEGQNVTLSCEQNLNHDAMYWYRQDPGQGLRLIYYSQIVNDFQKGDIAEGYSVSREKKESFPLTVTSAQKNPTAFYLCASSTWTGRNNQPQHFGDGTRLSIL.

This chain joins TRBV20-1 and TRBJ2-3; 12 bases fit TRBD2. Unmatched junction bases numbered 9, after V lost 1 base and J lost 1 base. This CDR3 contains 18 residues. Germline V lookup: CDR1 DFQATT, CDR2 SNEGSKA (reference sequence). The CDR3 coding sequence is TGCAGTGCTAGAGTGACTAGCGGGAGTGGTTTGGGCACAGATACGCAGTATTTT. Residues: CSARVTSGSGLGTDTQYF.

The rearrangement links TRBV6-2 or TRBV6-3 to TRBJ1-5, with no clear D. CDR3 length: 15 residues. The germline gives CDR1 MNHEY, CDR2 SVGEGT. V was pared by 2 bases and J by 1 base, with 9 bases between. The CDR3 DNA follows: TGTGCCAGCAGTTACGCAGGTATGAGCAATCAGCCCCAGCATTTT. This sequence encodes CASSYAGMSNQPQHF.

Only a few counts were recorded for this clonotype. V is TRBV7-9 and J is TRBJ2-1; perhaps TRBD2 as D (5 bases). This CDR3 spans 13 amino acids. Germline values: CDR1 SEHNR, CDR2 FQNEAQ (reference sequence). Trimming removed 5 bases from V and 9 bases from J, with 14 bases in between. DNA of the CDR3: TGTGCCAGCAGCGCCTTGAGCGGCAGTGAGCAGTTCTTC. Its protein is CASSALSGSEQFF.

On this clonotype itself: A much larger clone lies one base from this, so it may be a read error. The chain is built from TRBV29-1 and TRBJ1-1; D is unclear. Germline V gene sequence: CDR1 SQVTM, CDR2 ANQGSEA. V shed 3 bases and J shed 4 bases, with 12 bases lying between them. The CDR3 has 13 residues. This chain's CDR3 is CSVEGIMSTEAFF. In nucleotides, the CDR3 is TGCAGCGTTGAGGGTATTATGAGCACTGAAGCTTTCTTT. The full variable domain, in which reference TRBV29-1 and TRBJ1-1 provide the parts outside the CDR3, is SAVISQKPSRDICQRGTSLTIQCQVDSQVTMMFWYRQQPGQSLTLIATANQGSEATYESGFVIDKFPISRPNLTFSTLTVSNMSPEDSSIYLCSVEGIMSTEAFFGQGTRLTVV.

V usage is TRBV29-1 and J usage is TRBJ2-6, with no clear D. The CDR3 extends over 14 amino acids. V lost 0 bases and J 3 bases, leaving 6 bases between the germline ends. The V gene's germline CDR1 is SQVTM and CDR2 ANQGSEA. CDR3 in DNA: TGCAGCGTTGAAGAGGGGTTTGGGGCCAACGTCCTGACTTTC. Protein product: CSVEEGFGANVLTF.

This clonotype was seen a handful of times. V is TRBV7-9 and J is TRBJ2-1, with TRBD2 matching over 10 bases. With 3 bases clipped from V and 10 bases from J, the junction kept 9 bases outside the gene matches. Germline values: CDR1 SEHNR, CDR2 FQNEAQ (reference sequence). The CDR3 spans 15 residues. CDR3 nucleotides: TGTGCCAGCAGCTTGATGAGCGGGAGGGCCGCGGAGCAGTTCTTC. It yields the protein CASSLMSGRAAEQFF.

The chain is built from TRBV20-1 and TRBJ1-1; D perhaps matches TRBD1 (6 bases). Looked up from germline, CDR1 is DFQATT and CDR2 is SNEGSKA (reference sequence). V was clipped by 5 bases and J by 4 bases, with 17 bases between them. The CDR3 is made up of 14 amino acids. The CDR3 loop reads CSASPGHPGTEAFF. In DNA form, the CDR3 reads TGCAGTGCTTCTCCGGGACACCCGGGCACTGAAGCTTTCTTT.

This clonotype occurred many times. V gene TRBV2 combines with J gene TRBJ2-3; the D call may be TRBD1 or TRBD2 (5 bases each). The CDR3 extends over 15 amino acids. The V gene's germline CDR1 is SNHLY and CDR2 FYNNEI. Trimming pared 4 bases from V and 2 bases from J, leaving 13 bases between. The CDR3 sequence is CASSVLGESTDTQYF. The CDR3 DNA sequence: TGTGCCAGCAGTGTTTTAGGGGAGTCCACAGATACGCAGTATTTT.

The V gene is TRBV6-5, the J gene TRBJ1-2; D ambiguous. The germline V and J ends were trimmed by 0 bases and 4 bases, with 27 bases remaining between them. The CDR3 is 20 amino acids. CDR1 is MNHEY and CDR2 is SVGAGI in the germline V gene. CDR3 bases: TGTGCCAGCAGTTACTCGAGTTTCAGGCCTGTCCCTAGGGCGGGCTATGGCTACACCTTC. Its translation: CASSYSSFRPVPRAGYGYTF.

The genes are TRBV7-9 and TRBJ1-1; TRBD1 aligns across 12 bases. V shed 5 bases, J shed 4 bases, and the junction held 5 bases outside the gene matches. The CDR3 loop spans 15 amino acids. Germline-derived CDR1 and CDR2 are SEHNR and FQNEAQ (reference sequence). The CDR3 reads CASSPGTGGLTEAFF. The CDR3 DNA reads as TGTGCCAGCAGCCCCGGGACAGGGGGCCTCACTGAAGCTTTCTTT.

This clonotype was observed a handful of times. The rearrangement uses TRBV4-1 and TRBJ1-1; tentatively, D is TRBD1 (5 bases). The CDR3 length is 16 residues. V was cut by 2 bases and J by 5 bases, with 18 bases left in between. The germline V gene has CDR1 MGHRA and CDR2 YSYEKL. The CDR3 nucleotides are TGCGCCAGCAGCCAACCCCGGGAAGGGGTAAGGACTGAAGCTTTCTTT. This encodes CASSQPREGVRTEAFF.